The rows below give T cell receptor beta chains drawn from one sample of a study of breast tumors, draining lymph nodes, adjacent tissues. TCRdb re-derived calls from the multiplex PCR reads in MiXCR, one entry per CDR3 protein. The repertoire holds fewer than 200,000 distinct CDR3 sequences, with approximately 30% as singletons. Sample: axillary lymph node tissue. The source of these receptors is a female donor with breast cancer. Some clones in this sample may be carry-over from other donors' samples. CDR3s include the opening cysteine and the closing phenylalanine or tryptophan. The D gene is left open where the match is weak. Clone size is given for some rows only: seen once, a few or many times, or a class if the clone is expanded.

clone_size: many
j_call: TRBJ1-5
d_call: -
v_call: TRBV19
cdr3_aa: CASTKSRGVGQPQHF
cdr3_nt: TGTGCCAGTACCAAATCCAGGGGCGTGGGCCAGCCCCAGCATTTT

clone_size: many
j_call: TRBJ1-2
d_call: TRBD1
v_call: TRBV5-6
cdr3_aa: CASSFGTGDYGYTF
cdr3_nt: TGTGCCAGCAGCTTCGGGACAGGGGACTATGGCTACACCTTC

clone_size: many
j_call: TRBJ2-5
d_call: TRBD1
v_call: TRBV19
cdr3_aa: CASSIFPAGGETQYF
cdr3_nt: TGTGCCAGTAGTATATTTCCGGCAGGGGGAGAGACCCAGTACTTC

clone_size: many
j_call: TRBJ1-4
d_call: -
v_call: TRBV4-1
cdr3_aa: CASSTTATNEKLFF
cdr3_nt: TGCGCCAGCAGCACGACAGCCACTAATGAAAAACTGTTTTTT

clone_size: -
j_call: TRBJ2-1
d_call: -
v_call: TRBV24-1
cdr3_aa: CATSDLGTTIEQSF
cdr3_nt: TGTGCCACCAGTGATCTCGGTACCACAATTGAGCAGTCCTTC

clone_size: many
j_call: TRBJ1-4
d_call: TRBD1
v_call: TRBV4-3
cdr3_aa: CASSQDGTGNEKLFF
cdr3_nt: TGCGCCAGCAGCCAAGACGGGACAGGGAATGAAAAACTGTTTTTT

clone_size: many
j_call: TRBJ2-7
d_call: -
v_call: TRBV12-3/TRBV12-4
cdr3_aa: CASSPPSRYEQYF
cdr3_nt: TGTGCCAGCAGTCCCCCATCGCGCTACGAGCAGTACTTC

clone_size: many
j_call: TRBJ1-5
d_call: -
v_call: TRBV5-1
cdr3_aa: CASSLAWGQPQHF
cdr3_nt: TGCGCCAGCAGCTTGGCCTGGGGACAGCCCCAGCATTTT

clone_size: many
j_call: TRBJ2-1
d_call: TRBD1
v_call: TRBV5-1
cdr3_aa: CASSFSGQGASYNEQFF
cdr3_nt: TGCGCCAGCAGCTTCTCCGGACAGGGGGCCTCCTACAATGAGCAGTTCTTC

clone_size: many
j_call: TRBJ2-6
d_call: -
v_call: TRBV11-2
cdr3_aa: CASPKLDIPTGANVLTF
cdr3_nt: TGTGCCAGCCCTAAGCTGGACATCCCAACCGGGGCCAACGTCCTGACTTTC

clone_size: many
j_call: TRBJ2-1
d_call: TRBD2
v_call: TRBV29-1
cdr3_aa: CSVRGSGRGYNEQFF
cdr3_nt: TGCAGCGTCCGGGGGAGCGGGAGAGGCTACAATGAGCAGTTCTTC

clone_size: many
j_call: TRBJ2-1
d_call: TRBD1
v_call: TRBV6-5
cdr3_aa: CASSYGQGARSYNEQFF
cdr3_nt: TGTGCCAGCAGTTACGGACAGGGGGCCCGCTCCTACAATGAGCAGTTCTTC

clone_size: many
j_call: TRBJ1-6
d_call: -
v_call: TRBV28
cdr3_aa: CASSPLGGAGNSPLHF
cdr3_nt: TGTGCCAGCAGCCCTCTTGGGGGGGCTGGCAATTCACCCCTCCACTTT

clone_size: -
j_call: TRBJ1-1
d_call: -
v_call: TRBV9
cdr3_aa: CASSVNPELVEAFF
cdr3_nt: TGTGCCAGCAGCGTTAATCCGGAGCTCGTTGAAGCTTTCTTT

clone_size: -
j_call: TRBJ1-6
d_call: -
v_call: TRBV6-5
cdr3_aa: CASNPGRRSSPLRF
cdr3_nt: TGTGCCAGCAACCCGGGACGGAGGAGTTCACCCCTCCGCTTT

clone_size: many
j_call: TRBJ1-2
d_call: TRBD1
v_call: TRBV7-9
cdr3_aa: CASSTWDRNYGYTF
cdr3_nt: TGTGCCAGCAGCACCTGGGACAGGAACTATGGCTACACCTTC

clone_size: many
j_call: TRBJ1-5
d_call: TRBD1
v_call: TRBV6-1
cdr3_aa: CASSRWDRGGNNQPQHF
cdr3_nt: TGTGCCAGCAGCCGCTGGGACAGGGGGGGAAACAATCAGCCCCAGCATTTT

clone_size: many
j_call: TRBJ1-3
d_call: TRBD1
v_call: TRBV7-2
cdr3_aa: CASSLTGDSFSGNTIYF
cdr3_nt: TGTGCCAGCAGCTTAACAGGGGACAGCTTCTCTGGAAACACCATATATTTT

clone_size: -
j_call: TRBJ2-2
d_call: -
v_call: TRBV29-1
cdr3_aa: CSVNGVGVNTGELFF
cdr3_nt: TGCAGCGTTAACGGGGTCGGGGTGAACACCGGGGAGCTGTTTTTT

clone_size: -
j_call: TRBJ2-2
d_call: TRBD2
v_call: TRBV27
cdr3_aa: CASSWSSGSPPTGELFF
cdr3_nt: TGTGCCAGCAGTTGGAGTAGCGGGAGCCCCCCCACCGGGGAGCTGTTTTTT

clone_size: many
j_call: TRBJ2-5
d_call: TRBD2
v_call: TRBV6-2/TRBV6-3
cdr3_aa: CASIHKRGGEETQYF
cdr3_nt: TGTGCCAGCATTCACAAACGGGGGGGCGAGGAGACCCAGTACTTC

clone_size: many
j_call: TRBJ2-3
d_call: -
v_call: TRBV3-1
cdr3_aa: CASSQGVRPSQYF
cdr3_nt: TGTGCCAGCAGCCAAGGTGTCCGTCCTTCGCAGTATTTT

clone_size: many
j_call: TRBJ1-2
d_call: TRBD1
v_call: TRBV7-9
cdr3_aa: CASSRRQGFGYTF
cdr3_nt: TGTGCCAGCAGCCGTCGACAGGGGTTTGGCTACACCTTC

clone_size: many
j_call: TRBJ2-5
d_call: -
v_call: TRBV9
cdr3_aa: CASSVAEETQYF
cdr3_nt: TGTGCCAGCAGCGTAGCTGAAGAGACCCAGTACTTC

clone_size: many
j_call: TRBJ2-5
d_call: TRBD1
v_call: TRBV11-2
cdr3_aa: CASSMGQVGETQYF
cdr3_nt: TGTGCCAGCAGCATGGGACAGGTCGGAGAGACCCAGTACTTC

clone_size: -
j_call: TRBJ1-5
d_call: -
v_call: TRBV20-1
cdr3_aa: CSAREGLDKETQHF
cdr3_nt: TGCAGTGCTAGAGAGGGGCTAGACAAAGAGACCCAGCATTTT

clone_size: many
j_call: TRBJ2-3
d_call: TRBD2
v_call: TRBV6-5
cdr3_aa: CASSPPGLAGGPSYTDTQYF
cdr3_nt: TGTGCCAGCAGTCCCCCTGGACTAGCGGGGGGGCCGTCCTACACAGATACGCAGTATTTT

clone_size: many
j_call: TRBJ1-2
d_call: -
v_call: TRBV6-1
cdr3_aa: CASSEDQGGGYTF
cdr3_nt: TGTGCCAGCAGTGAAGATCAAGGGGGAGGCTACACCTTC

clone_size: -
j_call: TRBJ2-2
d_call: TRBD2
v_call: TRBV29-1
cdr3_aa: CSVWLADNTGELFF
cdr3_nt: TGCAGCGTTTGGCTAGCGGACAACACCGGGGAGCTGTTTTTT

clone_size: many
j_call: TRBJ2-7
d_call: -
v_call: TRBV6-5
cdr3_aa: CATTDLGVHEQYF
cdr3_nt: TGTGCCACGACCGATTTAGGGGTCCACGAGCAGTACTTC

clone_size: many
j_call: TRBJ1-5
d_call: TRBD1
v_call: TRBV6-2/TRBV6-3
cdr3_aa: CASSSPSGTVPFEPSDQPQHF
cdr3_nt: TGTGCCAGCAGTTCCCCATCCGGGACAGTCCCTTTTGAACCTTCGGATCAGCCCCAGCATTTT

clone_size: -
j_call: TRBJ1-5
d_call: -
v_call: TRBV9
cdr3_aa: CASSVAGDTQHF
cdr3_nt: TGTGCCAGCAGCGTAGCAGGGGACACTCAGCATTTT

clone_size: many
j_call: TRBJ2-5
d_call: -
v_call: TRBV7-3
cdr3_aa: CATSREGNGPETQYF
cdr3_nt: TGTGCCACCTCCCGAGAGGGGAACGGGCCGGAGACCCAGTACTTC

clone_size: many
j_call: TRBJ2-5
d_call: -
v_call: TRBV29-1
cdr3_aa: CSVEFRTQETQYF
cdr3_nt: TGCAGCGTTGAGTTTCGGACCCAAGAGACCCAGTACTTC

clone_size: many
j_call: TRBJ2-7
d_call: -
v_call: TRBV5-4
cdr3_aa: CASSPPFGGDSYEQYF
cdr3_nt: TGTGCCAGCAGCCCGCCGTTCGGGGGTGACTCCTACGAGCAGTACTTC

clone_size: -
j_call: TRBJ2-2
d_call: TRBD1
v_call: TRBV15
cdr3_aa: CASSLLLRAGGITNTGELFF
cdr3_nt: TGTGCCAGCAGCTTGCTTCTCCGTGCAGGGGGCATCACGAACACCGGGGAGCTGTTTTTT

clone_size: -
j_call: TRBJ1-2
d_call: TRBD1
v_call: TRBV27
cdr3_aa: CASRPGGGGGYTF
cdr3_nt: TGTGCCAGCAGGCCAGGGGGCGGGGGTGGCTACACCTTC